The 24 T cell receptor beta chains below were found in one sample sequenced in a study of cytomegalovirus exposure and HLA in healthy donors. Primers for the PCR totalled 60 Vbeta and 13 Jbeta. TCRdb's table, derived via immunoSEQ multiplex PCR, lists solely in-frame clones and lacks some. The table has 150,000 to 200,000 clones, 77% seen once. The sample consisted of PBMCs. These receptors were collected from a woman between 55 and 75 years old in good health and CMV-seropositive.

The rearrangement links TRBV5-4 to TRBJ1-6; D remains unclear. The germline V and J ends were trimmed by 0 bases and 11 bases, with 9 bases remaining between them. This CDR3 region has 13 residues. Germline-derived CDR1 and CDR2 are SGHNT and YYREEE (reference sequence). CDR3 DNA: TGTGCCAGCAGCTTGGCACAGATTCCACCCCTCCACTTT. Protein: CASSLAQIPPLHF.

CDR3 sequence reads: CASSARQDKVKAFF. The CDR3 bases are TGTGCCAGCAGCGCTAGACAGGATAAGGTTAAAGCTTTCTTT. The chain employs TRBV9 and TRBJ1-1; perhaps TRBD1 as D (6 bases). This CDR3 spans 14 amino acids. V lost 3 bases to trimming and J lost 9 bases, with 18 bases between them. CDR1 is SGDLS and CDR2 is YYNGEE in the germline V gene.

As DNA, the CDR3 is TGTGCCAGCAGCTGGGGGCCAGGGGAACTATCTGGGGGCTACACCTTC. Residues: CASSWGPGELSGGYTF. This sequence joins TRBV5-8 and TRBJ1-2; D is possibly TRBD1 (6 bases). The CDR3 runs 16 residues. Germline CDR1 reads SGHTS; CDR2 reads YDEGEE. The germline V and J ends were trimmed by 3 bases and 8 bases, with 23 bases remaining between them.

The chain carries TRBV18 and TRBJ1-2; the D is unclear. This CDR3 has 13 residues. V gave up 4 bases and J gave up 8 bases, with 14 bases separating them. The germline V gene encodes CDR1 KGHSH and CDR2 LQKENI. The CDR3 is CASSRETVEGYTF. CDR3 sequence (DNA): TGTGCCAGCTCACGGGAGACGGTGGAGGGCTACACCTTC.

The V gene is TRBV7-9, the J gene TRBJ2-5; D not certain. CDR1 and CDR2 (germline): SEHNR, FQNEAQ (reference sequence). The CDR3 runs 11 residues. The V and J ends lost 4 bases and 3 bases respectively, with 3 bases between them. The CDR3: CASSSKETQYF. The DNA of the CDR3 is TGTGCCAGCAGCTCCAAAGAGACCCAGTACTTC.

This sequence joins TRBV30 and TRBJ2-6, with TRBD1 identical over 7 bases. The CDR3 totals 16 residues. Looked up from germline, CDR1 is GTSNPN and CDR2 is SVGIG (reference sequence). The CDR3 protein is CGVGGGPLWGANVLTF. The DNA of the CDR3 is TGTGGAGTAGGGGGCGGCCCCCTCTGGGGGGCCAACGTCCTGACTTTC.

CDR3 bases: TGTGCCAGCAGCTCTAGTTCGGTTAGGAACTATGGCTACACCTTC. Protein sequence: CASSSSSVRNYGYTF. The genes are TRBV28 and TRBJ1-2; D not resolved. The germline V gene has CDR1 MDHEN and CDR2 SYDVKM. V was shortened by 6 bases and J by 2 bases, with 16 bases between the two germline ends. The length of the CDR3 is 15 residues.

The chain links TRBV21-1 to TRBJ2-1; the table gives TRBD2 as D, unverified against the DNA. TRBV21-1 represents a pseudogene. This CDR3 comprises 17 residues. CDR3 DNA sequence: TGTGCCAGCAGCAAGGCCCCGACTAGCGGGGGATACCATGAGCAGTTCTTC. It translates to CASSKAPTSGGYHEQFF.

This clone was found once. This chain links TRBV7-2 with TRBJ2-1, with TRBD2 as a possible D gene (6 bases). V lost 5 bases, J lost 15 bases, and 20 bases lay in between. In germline, CDR1 is SGHTA, CDR2 FQGNSA. The length of the CDR3 is 13 residues. The CDR3 sequence is CASSRTRDSSRFF. CDR3 nucleotides: TGTGCCAGCAGCCGAACCCGGGACTCCTCTAGGTTCTTC.

This chain joins TRBV14 and TRBJ2-7; D perhaps matches TRBD2 (6 bases). Germline lookup yields CDR1 SGHDN and CDR2 FVKESK. Trimming removed 4 bases from V and 3 bases from J, with 13 bases in between. The CDR3 length is 14 residues. The CDR3 sequence: CASSRMRDIYEQYF. CDR3 nucleotides: TGTGCCAGCAGCCGAATGCGGGATATCTACGAGCAGTACTTC.

V usage is TRBV11-2 and J usage is TRBJ1-2; D call uncertain. The germline CDR1 and CDR2 sequences are SGHAT and FQNNGV. CDR3 length: 14 amino acids. V was clipped by 6 bases and J by 2 bases, with 13 bases between them. The chain's CDR3 is CASRPLGANYGYTF. For the CDR3, the DNA is TGTGCCAGCAGACCCTTGGGCGCAAACTATGGCTACACCTTC.

The V call is TRBV7-9, the J call TRBJ2-7; TRBD2 aligns across 10 bases. This CDR3 is 19 amino acids long. From germline, CDR1 is SEHNR and CDR2 FQNEAQ (reference sequence). V trimming: 1 base; J trimming: 3 bases; junction bases outside the gene matches: 15. The CDR3 DNA follows: TGTGCCAGCAGCTTAGTTAATATAGGTTCTAGCGGGAGAGGCTACGAGCAGTACTTC. Amino acids: CASSLVNIGSSGRGYEQYF.

The J gene is TRBJ2-5, the V gene TRBV7-2, with D tentatively TRBD2 (5 bases). The CDR3 runs to 16 residues. Trimming removed 6 bases from V and 0 bases from J, with 17 bases in between. Germline V gene data show CDR1 as SGHTA and CDR2 as FQGNSA. CDR3 DNA: TGTGCCAGCAGTCTAGAGGGCTGGGAGTACCAAGAGACCCAGTACTTC. Translation gives CASSLEGWEYQETQYF.

The chain couples TRBV19 to TRBJ2-7; a possible D gene is TRBD1 (5 bases). Trimming left V 3 bases short and J 4 bases short, with 16 bases between. In germline, CDR1 is LNHDA, CDR2 SQIVND (reference sequence). There are 15 residues in the CDR3. The CDR3 loop reads CASSISTAPIYEQYF. The DNA of the CDR3 is TGTGCCAGTAGTATCTCGACAGCCCCAATATACGAGCAGTACTTC.

Turning to this clone: At one of its ends the junction is not consistent with the germline gene, which may arise from a read error. The chain combines TRBV5-1 with TRBJ2-1, with 7 bases that match TRBD1. The CDR3 is 14 residues long. Germline CDR1 SGHRS, CDR2 YFSETQ. CDR3 amino acids: CASNLGQLNNEQFF. The CDR3 nucleotides read TGCGCCAGCAACTTGGGACAGTTGAACAATGAGCAGTTCTTC.

This chain joins TRBV5-1 and TRBJ2-7, with 11 bases that match TRBD2. Germline-derived CDR1 and CDR2 are SGHRS and YFSETQ. V was pared by 3 bases and J by 1 base, with 3 bases of the junction left unmatched. The CDR3 runs to 15 residues. This chain's CDR3 is CASSSGTSGSYEQYF. DNA of the CDR3: TGCGCCAGCAGCTCCGGGACTAGCGGATCCTACGAGCAGTACTTC. The whole variable domain, filled in from reference TRBV5-1 and TRBJ2-7, reads KAGVTQTPRYLIKTRGQQVTLSCSPISGHRSVSWYQQTPGQGLQFLFEYFSETQRNKGNFPGRFSGRQFSNSRSEMNVSTLELGDSALYLCASSSGTSGSYEQYFGPGTRLTVT.

The chain uses TRBV5-5 and TRBJ2-2; no clear D. With 5 bases removed from V and 2 bases from J, the gap between germline ends came to 4 bases. The germline V gene has CDR1 SGHKS and CDR2 YYEKEE (reference sequence). This CDR3 has 12 residues. CDR3 nucleotides: TGTGCCAGCAGTCCAAACACCGGGGAGCTGTTTTTT. Its translation: CASSPNTGELFF.

The CDR3 loop reads CASSPINIQYF. DNA for the CDR3: TGTGCCAGCTCACCTATAAACATTCAGTACTTC. The chain has TRBV18 and TRBJ2-4; D is unresolved. The CDR3 runs to 11 residues. V lost 3 bases and J 6 bases, leaving 3 bases between the germline ends. The germline CDR1 and CDR2 sequences are KGHSH and LQKENI.

This clone has a handful of counts. The chain uses TRBV29-1 and TRBJ2-5, with 10 bases matching TRBD2. V lost 5 bases to trimming and J lost 4 bases; unmatched junction nucleotides: 16. Germline loops: CDR1 SQVTM, CDR2 ANQGSEA. The length of the CDR3 is 17 residues. The CDR3 bases are TGCAGCGTTAGCCCTAGCGGGAGAATTTTAAGGGGAGAGACCCAGTACTTC. Translation gives CSVSPSGRILRGETQYF.

The genes are TRBV7-8 and TRBJ2-2; D call uncertain. The V end lost 1 base, the J end lost 2 bases, and 8 bases lay between the germline ends. Germline CDR1 is SGHVS and CDR2 is FQNEAQ. The CDR3 covers 15 residues. CDR3 in amino acids: CASSLEMANTGELFF. For the CDR3, the DNA is TGTGCCAGCAGCTTAGAGATGGCAAACACCGGGGAGCTGTTTTTT.

This clone came up once. This chain connects TRBV19 to TRBJ2-5; 7 nucleotides line up with TRBD1. CDR1 and CDR2 (germline): LNHDA, SQIVND (reference sequence). J was trimmed by 2 bases and V by 7 bases; bases with no gene match: 13. The CDR3 has 16 amino acids. This CDR3 reads CASNRGEGTDQETQYF. DNA of the CDR3: TGTGCCAGTAATAGGGGCGAGGGGACAGATCAAGAGACCCAGTACTTC.

This clone was observed once. The J gene is TRBJ2-3, the V gene TRBV4-1; possible D gene TRBD1, 5 bases. Between the trimmed V and J ends, which lost 4 bases and 2 bases, there was a span of 10 bases. The CDR3 loop spans 14 amino acids. Germline lookup yields CDR1 MGHRA and CDR2 YSYEKL. CDR3 sequence reads: CASSLWGLTDTQYF. CDR3 in DNA: TGCGCCAGCAGCCTGTGGGGCCTCACAGATACGCAGTATTTT.

This chain joins TRBV4-3 and TRBJ2-7; tentative D call: TRBD1 (6 bases). CDR1 and CDR2 (germline): LGHNA, YSLEER. CDR3 length: 15 amino acids. The V gene lost 0 bases and the J gene lost 5 bases, with 14 bases spanning the gap. For the CDR3, the DNA is TGCGCCAGCAGCCAAGAAACAGGTTGGGGGCACGAGCAGTACTTC. Translating gives CASSQETGWGHEQYF.

The V call is TRBV28, the J call TRBJ1-1; a weak D match, TRBD1 (5 bases). Trimming pared 7 bases from V and 3 bases from J, leaving 18 bases between. CDR1 MDHEN and CDR2 SYDVKM come from the germline V gene. The CDR3 loop spans 15 amino acids. This CDR3 reads CASTTQGEEDTEAFF. CDR3 DNA sequence: TGTGCCAGCACCACACAAGGGGAGGAGGACACTGAAGCTTTCTTT.